This TCR beta chain was identified in a study of control samples from healthy donors and cancer patients. Produced via immunoSEQ multiplex PCR; TCRdb's table is partial and in-frame only. The sample has fewer than 200,000 clones, 93% seen once. V lost 3 bases to trimming and J lost 0 bases, with 5 bases between them. This CDR3 is 12 amino acids long. Germline V gene sequence: CDR1 GTSNPN, CDR2 SVGIG (reference sequence). This sequence originates from a woman in her fifties or sixties in good health. The chain joins TRBV30 to TRBJ2-5; unclear D gene. Sequenced sample: blood. The CDR3 sequence is CAWSMDQETQYF. The DNA of the CDR3 is TGTGCCTGGAGCATGGACCAAGAGACCCAGTACTTC.